This T cell receptor (beta chain) was recovered during a study of CD8 T cells in ankylosing spondylitis. Notes on the study in general: Within ankylosing spondylitis blood, a TCR beta motif made up of eight highly homologous variants appeared to be characteristic. Significant enrichment of disease-linked clones was reportedly seen in matched ankylosing spondylitis synovial fluid.

CDR3 length: 15 amino acids. The V gene lost 9 bases and the J gene lost 4 bases, with 18 bases spanning the gap. A single record per CDR3 protein comes from TCRdb applying MiXCR to the 5' RACE reads. The sample records 350,000 to 400,000 distinct CDR3 sequences, roughly 20% being singletons. The sample holds a few counts of this clonotype. Its matching antigen is unknown. Sequenced: blood, either unsorted or a sorted T cell fraction (not recorded which). The chain has TRBV12-3 or TRBV12-4 and TRBJ2-2; D possibly corresponds to TRBD2 (6 bases). This clonotype was obtained from a male donor with ankylosing spondylitis or in good health (not recorded which). This chain's CDR3 is CASVRRGGVTGELFF. The CDR3 DNA is TGTGCCAGTGTACGGCGGGGCGGGGTCACCGGGGAGCTGTTTTTT.